This T cell receptor (beta chain) comes out of a study of blood T cell repertoires in COVID-19. TCRdb's table, derived via immunoSEQ multiplex PCR, lists solely in-frame clones and lacks some. Altogether 150,000 or so clones are present, 75% to 85% being singletons, with the ten largest covering approximately 10%. Per the germline V gene, CDR1 is SGHNT and CDR2 is YYREEE (reference sequence). The CDR3 is 16 amino acids. Germline trimming cut 1 base from V and 3 bases from J; bases unmatched to any gene: 5. This chain uses TRBV5-4 with TRBJ2-3; 10 nucleotides match TRBD2. The TCR originated in a woman in her fifties or sixties with acute or convalescent COVID-19. Sequenced input: peripheral blood. CDR3 in amino acids: CASSLRSGGGTDTQYF. DNA of the CDR3: TGTGCCAGCAGCTTGAGGAGCGGGGGGGGGACAGATACGCAGTATTTT.